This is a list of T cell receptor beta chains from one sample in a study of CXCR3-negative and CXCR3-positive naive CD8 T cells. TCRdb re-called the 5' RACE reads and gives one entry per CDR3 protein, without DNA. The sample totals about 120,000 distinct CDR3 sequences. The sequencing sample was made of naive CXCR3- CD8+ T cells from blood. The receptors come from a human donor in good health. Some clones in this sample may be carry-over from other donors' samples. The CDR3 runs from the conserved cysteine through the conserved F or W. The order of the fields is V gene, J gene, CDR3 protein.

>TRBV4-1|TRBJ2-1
CASSQRHDRSSYNEQFF
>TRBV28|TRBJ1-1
CASRGDWQNTEAFF
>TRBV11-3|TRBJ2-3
CASSLDRGPVATQYF
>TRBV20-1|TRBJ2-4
CSARDPTRAAKNIQYF
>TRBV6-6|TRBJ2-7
CASSPPGAYEQYF
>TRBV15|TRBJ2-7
CATSRDRGGAYEQYF
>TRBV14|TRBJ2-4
CASSQDFPPRLAGGQNIQYF
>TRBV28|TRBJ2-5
CASSTYLGRPQETQYF
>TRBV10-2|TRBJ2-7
CASSEGASATYEQYF
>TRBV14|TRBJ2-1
CASRSTSGESGEQFF
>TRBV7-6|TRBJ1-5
CASSDQGGPQHF
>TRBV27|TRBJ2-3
CASRTAPGADTQYF
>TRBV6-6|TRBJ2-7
CASSYWTDGDEQYF
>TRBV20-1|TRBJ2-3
CSARPGQSTDTQYF
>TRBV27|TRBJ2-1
CASSLGFGGGGYNEQFF
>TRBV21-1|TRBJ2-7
CASSNRDRGKEQYF
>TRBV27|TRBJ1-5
CASSRVSEGQPQHF
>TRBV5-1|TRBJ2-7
CASSLGLAGGLYEQYF
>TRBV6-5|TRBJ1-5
CASSNTGLGNQPQHF
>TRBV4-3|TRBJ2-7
CASSQGTEGAPSYEQYF
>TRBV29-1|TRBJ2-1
CSGGGWDEQFF
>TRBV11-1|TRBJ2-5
CARNNRAVETQYF
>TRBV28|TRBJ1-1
CASSLAGFAFF
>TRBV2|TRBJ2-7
CASRGQYPDEQYF
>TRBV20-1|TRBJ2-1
CSAPHVWSYNEQFF
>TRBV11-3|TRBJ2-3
CASSLTPSGGLDTQYF
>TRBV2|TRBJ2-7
CASSDPGGASYEQYF
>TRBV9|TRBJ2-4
CASSEKGGPAKNIQYF
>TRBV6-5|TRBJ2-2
CASRSTGELFF
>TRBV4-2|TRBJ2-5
CASSQETGGQETQYF
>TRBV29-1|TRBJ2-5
CSVEVVGGETQYF
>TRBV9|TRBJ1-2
CASSPQGGLGQANYGYTF
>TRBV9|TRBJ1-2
CASSVAEAEANYGYTF
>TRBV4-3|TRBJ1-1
CASSPSWDSGNTEAFF
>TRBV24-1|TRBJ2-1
CATRDRLYNEQFF
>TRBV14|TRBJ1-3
CASSQEAWVNSGNTIYF
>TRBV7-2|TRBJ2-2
CASSLSWELFF